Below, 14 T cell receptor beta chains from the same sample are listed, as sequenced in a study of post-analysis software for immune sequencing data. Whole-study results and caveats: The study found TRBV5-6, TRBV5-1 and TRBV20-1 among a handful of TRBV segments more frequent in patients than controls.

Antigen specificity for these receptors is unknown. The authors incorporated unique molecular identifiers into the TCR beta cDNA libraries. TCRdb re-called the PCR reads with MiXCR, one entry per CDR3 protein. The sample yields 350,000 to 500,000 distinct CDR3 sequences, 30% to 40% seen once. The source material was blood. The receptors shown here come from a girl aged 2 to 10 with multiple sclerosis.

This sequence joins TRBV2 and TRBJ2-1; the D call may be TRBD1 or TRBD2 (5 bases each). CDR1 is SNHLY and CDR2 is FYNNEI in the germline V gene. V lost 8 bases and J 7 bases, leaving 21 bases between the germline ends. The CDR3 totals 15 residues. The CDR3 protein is CASLEAPGMGNEQFF. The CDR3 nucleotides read TGTGCCAGCTTGGAGGCCCCAGGGATGGGGAATGAGCAGTTCTTC.

The CDR3 DNA follows: TGCAGTGCTAGAGCGCGCCGATCAGGGACCCAGTACTTC. Protein: CSARARRSGTQYF. This chain connects TRBV20-1 to TRBJ2-7; D is uncertain. The J call may be wrong; the DNA end is better matched by TRBJ2-5. The CDR3 is made up of 13 amino acids. Looked up from germline, CDR1 is DFQATT and CDR2 is SNEGSKA (reference sequence).

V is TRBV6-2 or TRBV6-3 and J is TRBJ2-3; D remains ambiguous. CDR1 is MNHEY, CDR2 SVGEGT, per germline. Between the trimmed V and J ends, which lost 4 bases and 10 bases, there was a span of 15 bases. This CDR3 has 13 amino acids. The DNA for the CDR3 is TGTGCCAGCAGTTCGCACGACTCAGCAGCGCAGTATTTT. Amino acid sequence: CASSSHDSAAQYF.

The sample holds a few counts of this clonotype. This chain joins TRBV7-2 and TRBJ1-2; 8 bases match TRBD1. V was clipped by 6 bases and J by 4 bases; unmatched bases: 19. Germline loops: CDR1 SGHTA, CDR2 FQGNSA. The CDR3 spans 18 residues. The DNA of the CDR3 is TGTGCCAGCAGTTCTGTGGGACAGGAACTAAAACCTGCCTATGGCTACACCTTC. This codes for CASSSVGQELKPAYGYTF. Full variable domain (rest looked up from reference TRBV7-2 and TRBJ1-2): GAGVSQSPSNKVTEKGKDVELRCDPISGHTALYWYRQSLGQGLEFLIYFQGNSAPDKSGLPSDRFSAERTGGSVSTLTIQRTQQEDSAVYLCASSSVGQELKPAYGYTFGSGTRLTVV.

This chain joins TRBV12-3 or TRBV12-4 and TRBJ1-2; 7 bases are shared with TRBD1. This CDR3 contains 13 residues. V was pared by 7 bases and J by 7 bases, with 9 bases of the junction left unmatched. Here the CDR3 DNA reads TGTGCCAGCACTATGGGACAGCTTGTTGGCTACACCTTC. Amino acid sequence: CASTMGQLVGYTF.

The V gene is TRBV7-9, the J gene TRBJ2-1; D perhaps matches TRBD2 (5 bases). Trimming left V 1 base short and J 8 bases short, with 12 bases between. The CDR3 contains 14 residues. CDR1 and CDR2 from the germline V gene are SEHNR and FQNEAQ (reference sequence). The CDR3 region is CASSLGTGVHEQFF. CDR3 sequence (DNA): TGTGCCAGCAGCTTAGGGACCGGGGTCCATGAGCAGTTCTTC. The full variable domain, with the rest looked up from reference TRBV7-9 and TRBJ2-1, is DTGVSQNPRHKITKRGQNVTFRCDPISEHNRLYWYRQTLGQGPEFLTYFQNEAQLEKSRLLSDRFSAERPKGSFSTLEIQRTEQGDSAMYLCASSLGTGVHEQFFGPGTRLTVL.

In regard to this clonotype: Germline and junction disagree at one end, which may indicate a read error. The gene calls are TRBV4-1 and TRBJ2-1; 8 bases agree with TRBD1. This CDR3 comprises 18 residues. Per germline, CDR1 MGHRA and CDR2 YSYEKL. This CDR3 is CASSQRETGQGTYSEQFF. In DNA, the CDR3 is TGCGCCAGCAGCCAAAGAGAAACCGGACAGGGAACGTACAGTGAGCAGTTCTTC.

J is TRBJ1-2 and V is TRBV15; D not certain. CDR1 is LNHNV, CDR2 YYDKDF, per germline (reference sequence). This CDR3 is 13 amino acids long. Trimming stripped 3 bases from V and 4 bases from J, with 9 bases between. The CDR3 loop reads CATSSKVTYGYTF. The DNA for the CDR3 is TGTGCCACCAGCAGTAAAGTCACCTATGGCTACACCTTC.

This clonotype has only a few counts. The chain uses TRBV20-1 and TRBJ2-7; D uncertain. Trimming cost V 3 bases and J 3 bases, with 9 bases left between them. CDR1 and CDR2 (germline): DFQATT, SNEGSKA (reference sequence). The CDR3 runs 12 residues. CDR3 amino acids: CSASHRDYEQYF. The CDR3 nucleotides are TGCAGTGCTAGTCACAGAGACTACGAGCAGTACTTC.

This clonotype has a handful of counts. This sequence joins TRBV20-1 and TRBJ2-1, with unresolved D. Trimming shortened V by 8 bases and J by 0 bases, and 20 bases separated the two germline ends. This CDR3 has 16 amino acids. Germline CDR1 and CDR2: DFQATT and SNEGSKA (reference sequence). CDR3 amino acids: CSTLQRGVSSYNEQFF. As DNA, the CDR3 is TGCAGTACCTTACAGCGCGGAGTTAGCTCCTACAATGAGCAGTTCTTC.

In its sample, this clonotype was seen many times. CDR3 amino acids: CASSRDPGQAEEQYF. As DNA, the CDR3 is TGTGCCAGCAGCCGGGATCCGGGACAGGCGGAAGAGCAGTACTTC. V is TRBV7-2 and J is TRBJ2-7; the match to TRBD1 covers 8 bases. The V gene's germline CDR1 is SGHTA and CDR2 FQGNSA. The CDR3 runs 15 residues. V shed 5 bases and J 7 bases; nucleotides not matched to a gene: 13.

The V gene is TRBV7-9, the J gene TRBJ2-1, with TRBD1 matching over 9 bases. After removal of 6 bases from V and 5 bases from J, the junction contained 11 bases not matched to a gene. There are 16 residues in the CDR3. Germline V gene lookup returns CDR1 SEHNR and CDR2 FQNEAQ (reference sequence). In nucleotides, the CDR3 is TGTGCCAGCAGTACCCCCAGGGACAGGGTTAACAATGAGCAGTTCTTC. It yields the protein CASSTPRDRVNNEQFF.

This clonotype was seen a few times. The CDR3 loop reads CASSLAGRGGYTF. The CDR3 nucleotides read TGTGCCAGCAGCTTAGCGGGCCGGGGCGGCTACACCTTC. The chain is built from TRBV7-9 and TRBJ1-2; possibly TRBD1 for D (5 bases). The CDR3 length is 13 residues. The germline CDR1 and CDR2 sequences are SEHNR and FQNEAQ (reference sequence). V lost 0 bases to trimming and J lost 8 bases, with 10 bases between them.

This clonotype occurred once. The CDR3 DNA sequence: TGTGCCACCAGTGAGTTACACTGGGTGGCCACTGAAGCTTTCTTT. This codes for CATSELHWVATEAFF. The rearrangement joins TRBV24-1 to TRBJ1-1; D remains ambiguous. V dropped 4 bases and J dropped 4 bases, with 15 bases sitting between them. Germline CDR1 and CDR2: KGHDR and SFDVKD. This CDR3 contains 15 residues.